Below, 9 T cell receptor beta chains from the same sample are listed, as sequenced in a study of precursors of human CD4 cytotoxic T cells. Bulk UMI-based sequencing covered sorted CD4+ central memory, effector memory, IL-7R-high and IL-7R-negative TEMRA subsets. TCRdb reprocessed the reads via MiXCR and lists one record per CDR3 protein. The table shows 550 to 750 distinct CDR3 sequences, with 17% occurring only once. Specimen: memory CD4+ T cells from blood (PBMCs). Receptors were obtained from a human donor in good health.

In its sample, this clonotype ranks as large (0.1 to 1%). The genes are TRBV4-3 and TRBJ2-7, with a possible D match to TRBD2 (6 bases). The CDR3 totals 14 residues. The V gene's germline CDR1 is LGHNA and CDR2 YSLEER. Deletions cut 0 bases from V and 2 bases from J, with 8 bases between. The CDR3: CASSQDRGTYEQYF. The CDR3 DNA reads TGCGCCAGCAGCCAAGACCGGGGGACCTACGAGCAGTACTTC.

This clonotype was observed a handful of times. V usage is TRBV19 and J usage is TRBJ2-2, with TRBD1 matching over 7 bases. There are 16 residues in the CDR3. The junction had 15 bases not matched to a gene; V was cut back by 7 bases and J by 7 bases. Germline CDR1 LNHDA, CDR2 SQIVND (reference sequence). The CDR3 DNA sequence: TGTGCCAGTACCCTCGCAACAGGGGAATTTGGCGGGGAGCTGTTTTTT. This encodes CASTLATGEFGGELFF.

By proportion, this clonotype is large. V and J are TRBV28 and TRBJ2-1; 14 bases map to TRBD2. V lost 6 bases and J lost 9; bases outside the gene matches: 4. The CDR3 totals 14 residues. CDR1 and CDR2 from the germline V gene are MDHEN and SYDVKM. CDR3 sequence (DNA): TGTGCCAGCAGGGCGGGACTAGCGGGAGCTGAGCAGTTCTTC. Its protein is CASRAGLAGAEQFF.

This clonotype is labeled as large. In DNA, the CDR3 is TGCAGTGCGGGACTAGCGGGAGGGTCGAATGAGCAGTTCTTC. Residues: CSAGLAGGSNEQFF. J is TRBJ2-1 and V is TRBV20-1; the match to TRBD2 covers 16 bases. Germline-derived CDR1 and CDR2 are DFQATT and SNEGSKA (reference sequence). The CDR3 sequence is 14 residues long. With 6 bases clipped from V and 7 bases from J, the junction kept 3 bases outside the gene matches.

This clonotype is judged medium-sized. The gene calls are TRBV5-1 and TRBJ1-2; D is unresolved. This CDR3 spans 12 amino acids. The V end lost 7 bases, the J end lost 2 bases, and 9 bases lay between the germline ends. Germline V CDR1 and CDR2: SGHRS, YFSETQ. This chain's CDR3 is CASRESNYGYTF. The DNA of the CDR3 is TGCGCCAGCCGGGAGTCCAACTATGGCTACACCTTC.

On this clonotype itself: A read error may explain this, as a much larger clone is one base away. The chain carries TRBV5-1 and TRBJ2-5; no definite D call. The CDR3 covers 11 residues. The germline V gene encodes CDR1 SGHRS and CDR2 YFSETQ. The chain's CDR3 is CPSSLGETQYF. CDR3 coding DNA: TGCCCCAGCAGCTTGGGAGAGACCCAGTACTTC.

This clonotype is labeled large (0.1 to 1%). For the CDR3, the DNA is TGTGCCAGCTCACCAGCGGGACAGGGGGGATACGAGCAGTACTTC. This gives the protein CASSPAGQGGYEQYF. The V call is TRBV18, the J call TRBJ2-7; 11 bases map to TRBD1. Germline V lookup: CDR1 KGHSH, CDR2 LQKENI. V lost 2 bases to trimming and J lost 4 bases; unmatched junction nucleotides: 4. The CDR3 sequence is 15 residues long.

Sample share makes this clonotype large (0.1 to 1%). This chain joins TRBV18 and TRBJ1-3; D gene unclear. The V and J ends lost 2 bases and 0 bases respectively, with 8 bases between them. The CDR3 extends over 15 amino acids. Germline values: CDR1 KGHSH, CDR2 LQKENI. The CDR3 here is CASSPWQASGNTIYF. The CDR3 coding sequence is TGTGCCAGCTCACCATGGCAAGCCTCTGGAAACACCATATATTTT.

The rearrangement links TRBV5-1 to TRBJ2-3; 9 bases are shared with TRBD2. The junction had 8 bases not matched to a gene; V was cut back by 2 bases and J by 4 bases. CDR3 length: 16 amino acids. Germline V gene data show CDR1 as SGHRS and CDR2 as YFSETQ. The CDR3 bases are TGCGCCAGCAGCTTCAACTTAGCGGGAGTTTCAGATACGCAGTATTTT. It codes for CASSFNLAGVSDTQYF.